Below, 22 T cell receptor beta chains from the same sample are listed, as sequenced in a study of blood T cell repertoires in COVID-19 (dated by TCRdb to the early 2020s). The library came from the immunoSEQ multiplex PCR assay. TCRdb limited this immuneACCESS table to in-frame rearrangements with V and J called. A share of clones is missing; checked studies link under half to unresolved V genes, and the rest is unexplained. Present in this sample are 90,000 to 110,000 clones, around 80% of which were seen just once. The ten largest clones capture almost 4.5% of the sample. The sample was peripheral blood. These receptors were collected from a human donor in a cohort sampled during active or convalescent COVID-19.

The chain employs TRBV21-1 and TRBJ2-5; the D segment call TRBD1 is taken from the table without a DNA check. TRBV21-1 represents a pseudogene. The length of the CDR3 is 14 residues. Written as DNA, the CDR3 is TGTGCCAGCAGCAGGGGACAGGGGATAGAGACCCAGTACTTC. Residues: CASSRGQGIETQYF.

V usage is TRBV18 and J usage is TRBJ2-3; 9 nucleotides agree with TRBD1. The CDR3 extends over 17 amino acids. V was pared by 0 bases and J by 2 bases, with 6 bases of the junction left unmatched. The germline V gene encodes CDR1 KGHSH and CDR2 LQKENI. CDR3 sequence reads: CASSPPSGTGSTDTQYF. CDR3 nucleotide sequence: TGTGCCAGCTCACCACCGTCGGGGACAGGGTCCACAGATACGCAGTATTTT.

Only a few counts were recorded for this clone. The chain couples TRBV5-5 to TRBJ1-3; possible D gene TRBD1, 5 bases. CDR1 and CDR2 from the germline V gene are SGHKS and YYEKEE (reference sequence). The CDR3 covers 14 residues. Trimming left V 4 bases short and J 6 bases short, with 14 bases between. The CDR3 sequence: CASSVGQRQNTIYF. The CDR3 DNA reads TGTGCCAGCAGCGTGGGGCAGAGACAAAACACCATATATTTT. Looking up the rest from reference TRBV5-5 and TRBJ1-3 gives the full variable domain: DAGVTQSPTHLIKTRGQQVTLRCSPISGHKSVSWYQQVLGQGPQFIFQYYEKEERGRGNFPDRFSARQFPNYSSELNVNALLLGDSALYLCASSVGQRQNTIYFGEGSWLTVV.

The V call is TRBV14, the J call TRBJ1-2; 7 positions match TRBD1. Germline assignment: CDR1 SGHDN and CDR2 FVKESK. The CDR3 has 18 amino acids. After removal of 3 bases from V and 2 bases from J, the junction contained 15 bases not matched to a gene. The CDR3 bases are TGTGCCAGCAGCCACGGCGGAGGGGGCGCAGCCAGAAACTATGGCTACACCTTC. Translated, it gives CASSHGGGGAARNYGYTF.

The J gene is TRBJ2-5, the V gene TRBV18; the D gene is possibly TRBD2 (6 bases). V was cut by 6 bases and J by 5 bases, with 19 bases left in between. This CDR3 contains 15 residues. Germline-derived CDR1 and CDR2 are KGHSH and LQKENI. The CDR3: CASSPQGVRGETQYF. The DNA for the CDR3 is TGTGCCAGCTCCCCGCAAGGGGTCCGGGGGGAGACCCAGTACTTC.

The rearrangement joins TRBV18 to TRBJ1-6; D is unclear. This CDR3 spans 15 amino acids. Germline V gives CDR1 KGHSH, CDR2 LQKENI. Between the trimmed V and J ends, which lost 0 bases and 7 bases, there was a span of 10 bases. The CDR3 nucleotides are TGTGCCAGCTCACCACCAGTCAGGCCGAATTCACCCCTCCACTTT. Translating gives CASSPPVRPNSPLHF.

This rearrangement joins TRBV30 to TRBJ1-3; no definite D call. The CDR3 consists of 13 residues. V gave up 4 bases and J gave up 1 base, with 8 bases separating them. CDR1 and CDR2 (germline): GTSNPN, SVGIG (reference sequence). The CDR3 region has the DNA TGTGCCTGGAAGAAGGAGTCTGGAAACACCATATATTTT. Translated: CAWKKESGNTIYF.

The chain combines TRBV6-2 or TRBV6-3 with TRBJ2-1; perhaps TRBD2 as D (5 bases). Germline CDR1 reads MNHEY; CDR2 reads SVGEGT. This CDR3 has 14 residues. The V gene lost 0 bases and the J gene lost 12 bases, with 15 bases spanning the gap. The DNA of the CDR3 is TGTGCCAGCAGTTACTCTATGCGTACACTAGGGCAGTTCTTC. Amino acids: CASSYSMRTLGQFF.

The genes are TRBV27 and TRBJ1-6; maybe TRBD1 (5 bases). Trimming removed 6 bases from V and 7 bases from J, with 19 bases in between. The CDR3 totals 16 residues. Looked up from germline, CDR1 is MNHEY and CDR2 is SMNVEV (reference sequence). The CDR3 bases are TGTGCCAGCAGACGGCCGGTAGGGGAGGGCAATTCACCCCTCCACTTT. Translated, it gives CASRRPVGEGNSPLHF.

The table lists this clone with a count of one. The rearrangement uses TRBV11-2 and TRBJ1-4; unclear D gene. The CDR3 has 14 residues. With 6 bases removed from V and 7 bases from J, the gap between germline ends came to 15 bases. Looked up from germline, CDR1 is SGHAT and CDR2 is FQNNGV. Written as DNA, the CDR3 is TGTGCCAGCAGTTCTGGTCCTACGGGTGAAAAACTGTTTTTT. It yields the protein CASSSGPTGEKLFF.

In its sample, this clone was seen once. The chain is built from TRBV6-2 or TRBV6-3 and TRBJ1-2; possible D gene TRBD1, 5 bases. The CDR3 contains 18 residues. CDR1 is MNHEY and CDR2 is SVGEGT in the germline V gene. Trimming took 0 bases from V and 0 from J, leaving 17 bases between them. The CDR3 protein is CASSYSIVRGTTNYGYTF. The CDR3 DNA reads as TGTGCCAGCAGTTACTCGATTGTCCGCGGGACCACTAACTATGGCTACACCTTC.

This chain connects TRBV7-2 to TRBJ2-7; 12 bases align to TRBD2. Germline V gene sequence: CDR1 SGHTA, CDR2 FQGNSA. CDR3 length equals 17 residues. J was trimmed by 4 bases and V by 2 bases; bases with no gene match: 9. The CDR3 region is CASSLRGASGRAYEQYF. Written as DNA, the CDR3 is TGTGCCAGCAGCTTACGGGGAGCTAGCGGGAGGGCTTACGAGCAGTACTTC.

V and J are TRBV3-1 (or the pseudogene TRBV3-2) and TRBJ2-2; 9 nucleotides match TRBD1. The germline V gene has CDR1 LGHDT and CDR2 YNNKEL (reference sequence). V lost 4 bases to trimming and J lost 7 bases; unmatched junction nucleotides: 10. The CDR3 runs 16 residues. CDR3 sequence: CASSPTRGQGVGELFF. CDR3 DNA: TGTGCCAGCAGCCCAACCCGGGGACAGGGCGTCGGGGAGCTGTTTTTT.

This rearrangement joins TRBV11-2 to TRBJ2-3, with 9 bases matching TRBD1. The CDR3 has 15 residues. With 5 bases clipped from V and 6 bases from J, the junction kept 9 bases outside the gene matches. From germline, CDR1 is SGHAT and CDR2 FQNNGV. CDR3 region: CASSQRDRVADTQYF. The CDR3 region has the DNA TGTGCCAGCAGCCAAAGGGACAGGGTCGCGGATACGCAGTATTTT.

The genes are TRBV5-4 and TRBJ1-6; D not certain. Trimming took off 4 bases at V and 0 bases at J, with 11 bases between the two ends. The CDR3 runs to 16 residues. CDR1 is SGHNT and CDR2 is YYREEE in the germline V gene (reference sequence). DNA for the CDR3: TGTGCCAGCAGCCCTACACGGAGCTCCTATAATTCACCCCTCCACTTT. Its protein product is CASSPTRSSYNSPLHF.

This chain joins TRBV11-2 and TRBJ1-5, with 10 nucleotides matching TRBD1. V trimming: 4 bases; J trimming: 5 bases; junction bases outside the gene matches: 5. Germline V CDR1 and CDR2: SGHAT, FQNNGV. This CDR3 comprises 15 residues. CDR3 residues: CASSSTGTGDQPQHF. DNA of the CDR3: TGTGCCAGCAGCTCAACCGGGACAGGGGATCAGCCCCAGCATTTT.

This clone turned up a few times. This chain links TRBV2 with TRBJ2-3, with TRBD1 matching 9 bases. Germline V lookup: CDR1 SNHLY, CDR2 FYNNEI. Trimming removed 8 bases from V and 4 bases from J; junction bases left unmatched: 4. This CDR3 region has 13 residues. Here the CDR3 DNA reads TGTGCCAGCCACAGGGGGCGGCCAGATACGCAGTATTTT. The encoded protein is CASHRGRPDTQYF.

V gene TRBV5-1 combines with J gene TRBJ1-2; possibly TRBD1 for D (6 bases). The CDR3 is made up of 16 amino acids. V lost 3 bases and J lost 3, with 18 bases in between. The germline CDR1 and CDR2 sequences are SGHRS and YFSETQ. The CDR3 here is CASSSREQGLDYGYTF. The CDR3 DNA is TGCGCCAGCAGCTCCCGGGAACAGGGTCTGGACTATGGCTACACCTTC.

This clone was counted a few times. The V and J genes are TRBV27 and TRBJ1-1, with 7 nucleotides matching TRBD1. This CDR3 is built from 14 residues. V trimming: 5 bases; J trimming: 1 base; junction bases outside the gene matches: 4. The V gene's germline CDR1 is MNHEY and CDR2 SMNVEV (reference sequence). CDR3 nucleotides: TGTGCCAGCAGTCCAGGGACAGCGAACACTGAAGCTTTCTTT. This codes for CASSPGTANTEAFF.

CDR3 protein: CSASKPGNTIYF. DNA for the CDR3: TGCAGTGCTAGTAAGCCTGGAAACACCATATATTTT. The rearrangement joins TRBV20-1 to TRBJ1-3; no clear D gene. V was trimmed by 3 bases and J by 2 bases, leaving 5 bases between them. The CDR3 totals 12 residues. Germline-derived CDR1 and CDR2 are DFQATT and SNEGSKA (reference sequence).

The rearrangement joins TRBV24-1 to TRBJ2-1; 9 nucleotides align to TRBD1. Trimming cost V 3 bases and J 1 base; bases outside gene matches: 3. CDR3 size: 16 residues. Germline CDR1 is KGHDR and CDR2 is SFDVKD. CDR3 nucleotide sequence: TGTGCCACCAGTGATACAGGGGGCCGTTCCTACAATGAGCAGTTCTTC. It specifies CATSDTGGRSYNEQFF.

The chain has TRBV4-3 and TRBJ2-3, with a possible D match to TRBD1 (5 bases). V lost 1 base to trimming and J lost 1 base, with 6 bases between them. The CDR3 is 14 amino acids. From germline, CDR1 is LGHNA and CDR2 YSLEER. CDR3 DNA: TGCGCCAGCAGCCAAGTAGGGGGCACAGATACGCAGTATTTT. As protein: CASSQVGGTDTQYF.